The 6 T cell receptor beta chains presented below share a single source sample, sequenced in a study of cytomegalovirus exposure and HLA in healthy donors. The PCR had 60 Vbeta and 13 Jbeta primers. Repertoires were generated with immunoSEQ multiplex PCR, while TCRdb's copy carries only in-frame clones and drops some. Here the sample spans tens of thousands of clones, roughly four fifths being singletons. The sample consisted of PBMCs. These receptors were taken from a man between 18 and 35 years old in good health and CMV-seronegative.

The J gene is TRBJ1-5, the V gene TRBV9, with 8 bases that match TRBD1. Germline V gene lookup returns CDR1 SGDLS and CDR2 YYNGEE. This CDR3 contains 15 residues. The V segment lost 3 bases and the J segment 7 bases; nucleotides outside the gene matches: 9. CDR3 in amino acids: CASSAGRQGNQPQHF. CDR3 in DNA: TGTGCCAGCAGCGCTGGGAGACAGGGGAACCAGCCCCAGCATTTT.

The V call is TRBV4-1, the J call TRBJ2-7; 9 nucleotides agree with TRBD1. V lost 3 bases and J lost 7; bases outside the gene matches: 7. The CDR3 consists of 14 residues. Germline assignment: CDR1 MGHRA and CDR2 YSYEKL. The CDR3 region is CASSQGQGSKEQYF. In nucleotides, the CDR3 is TGCGCCAGCAGCCAGGGACAGGGTTCGAAGGAGCAGTACTTC.

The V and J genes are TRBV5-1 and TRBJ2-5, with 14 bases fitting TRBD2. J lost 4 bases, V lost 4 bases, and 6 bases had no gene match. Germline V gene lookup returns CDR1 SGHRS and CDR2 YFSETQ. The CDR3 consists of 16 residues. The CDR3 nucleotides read TGCGCCAGCAGCCCGGGACTAGCGGGAGTAGGAGAGACCCAGTACTTC. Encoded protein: CASSPGLAGVGETQYF.

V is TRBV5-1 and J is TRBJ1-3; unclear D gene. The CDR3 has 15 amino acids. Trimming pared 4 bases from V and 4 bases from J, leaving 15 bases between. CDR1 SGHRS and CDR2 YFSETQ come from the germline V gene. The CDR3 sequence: CASSPSVGRGNTIYF. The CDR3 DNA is TGCGCCAGCAGCCCATCGGTGGGGAGGGGAAACACCATATATTTT.

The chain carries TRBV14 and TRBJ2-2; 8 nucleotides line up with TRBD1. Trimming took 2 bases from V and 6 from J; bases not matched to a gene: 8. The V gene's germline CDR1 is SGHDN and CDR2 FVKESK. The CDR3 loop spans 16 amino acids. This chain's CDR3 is CASSQWTGLNPGELFF. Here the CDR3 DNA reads TGTGCCAGCAGCCAATGGACAGGGTTGAATCCCGGGGAGCTGTTTTTT.

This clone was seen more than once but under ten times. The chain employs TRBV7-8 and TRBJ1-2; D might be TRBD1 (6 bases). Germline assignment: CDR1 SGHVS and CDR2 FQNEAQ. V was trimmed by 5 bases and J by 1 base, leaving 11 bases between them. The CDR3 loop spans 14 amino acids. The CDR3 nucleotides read TGTGCCAGCAGCAAGCACAGGGATAACTATGGCTACACCTTC. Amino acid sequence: CASSKHRDNYGYTF.